The TCR beta chain described here comes from a study of metastatic and nonmetastatic thyroid tumors. Study-level points and caveats: It was reported that TCR beta diversity was significantly higher in malignant thyroid tumors than benign nodules, in blood and tumor.

Points on this clone: Its matching antigen is unknown.

V lost 0 bases, J lost 3 bases, and 12 bases lay in between. The CDR3 contains 15 residues. The germline gives CDR1 MGHRA, CDR2 YSYEKL. Under the authors' procedure: Clinicopathological groups differed in CDR3, with these differences serving to build a distant-metastasis classifier for papillary thyroid cancer. TCRdb re-called the PCR reads with MiXCR. These V and J calls derive from TCRdb rather than the authors' analysis. The data hold roughly 15,000 clones, with over 20% observed a single time. Patients had received no treatment of any kind before thyroid surgery. The sequence was collected from a female donor with papillary thyroid cancer or a benign thyroid nodule (not recorded which). Some clones in this sample may be carry-over from other donors' samples. The sequenced sample consisted of tumor tissue. The J gene is TRBJ2-7, the V gene TRBV4-1, with D possibly matching TRBD1 (6 bases). CDR3 loop: CASSQDLGQNYEQYF. The CDR3 DNA sequence: TGCGCCAGCAGCCAAGATTTGGGACAAAACTACGAGCAGTACTTC.